A selection of T cell receptor beta chains follows, all from one sample in a study of T cell responses to AZD1222 COVID-19 vaccine. Some clones are missing from TCRdb's copy, which holds only in-frame ones; the method was immunoSEQ multiplex PCR. The table records approximately 190,000 clones, roughly 93% of them present only once. The source was peripheral blood, collected on day 0 of AZD1222 vaccination. Receptors were obtained from an adult in good health. Both conserved end residues are part of each CDR3. Each record gives: CDR3 DNA, CDR3 protein, V gene, D gene, clone size, J gene. The D gene is left open where the match is weak. Clone size is shown for a subset of rows, as once, few, many or a class of expanded clone.

DNA: TGTGCCAGTAGTATAGAGGGGACAGTCCATAGCAATCAGCCCCAGCATTTT
CDR3: CASSIEGTVHSNQPQHF
V: TRBV19
D: TRBD1
size: .
J: TRBJ1-5

DNA: TGTGCCATCAGTGAGTCGGCAGGGCCTCGTCAGCCCCAGCATTTT
CDR3: CAISESAGPRQPQHF
V: TRBV10-3
D: .
size: .
J: TRBJ1-5

DNA: TGCGCCAGCAGCTTGGTGGGCGGGGACCCCACAGATACGCAGTATTTT
CDR3: CASSLVGGDPTDTQYF
V: TRBV5-1
D: .
size: .
J: TRBJ2-3

DNA: TGTGCCAGCAGCTCTCCTCGGGGGCTGGGCACAGATACGCAGTATTTT
CDR3: CASSSPRGLGTDTQYF
V: TRBV7-2
D: .
size: .
J: TRBJ2-3

DNA: TGCGCCAGCAGCTTGACCCGGGGCTCCGATGAGCAGTACTTC
CDR3: CASSLTRGSDEQYF
V: TRBV5-1
D: .
size: .
J: TRBJ2-7

DNA: TGTGCCAGCAGCTTAGACCCCCCTGGTACGCAGTATTTT
CDR3: CASSLDPPGTQYF
V: TRBV11-2
D: .
size: .
J: TRBJ2-3

DNA: TGTGCCAGCAGCCCATGGACAGGGGGTAGCGGGGGCACCGGGGAGCTGTTTTTT
CDR3: CASSPWTGGSGGTGELFF
V: TRBV7-8
D: .
size: .
J: TRBJ2-2

DNA: TGTGCCAGCAGCCAAGATCGGCAGGCCCCCTATGGCTACACCTTC
CDR3: CASSQDRQAPYGYTF
V: TRBV3-1/TRBV3-2
D: .
size: .
J: TRBJ1-2

DNA: TGTGCCAGCAGCCCTGGCAGTGGGAGCTCCTACGAGCAGTACTTC
CDR3: CASSPGSGSSYEQYF
V: TRBV5-5
D: .
size: .
J: TRBJ2-7

DNA: TGTGCCAGCAGCTTGGAAGGGACGGTTAATTCACCCCTCCACTTT
CDR3: CASSLEGTVNSPLHF
V: TRBV5-5
D: .
size: once
J: TRBJ1-6

DNA: TGTGCCAGTAGTATAGGAACTAGCGGGGGGTACAATGAGCAGTTCTTC
CDR3: CASSIGTSGGYNEQFF
V: TRBV19
D: TRBD2
size: .
J: TRBJ2-1

DNA: TGTGCCAGCAGTTTGGACAATGAGCAGTTCTTC
CDR3: CASSLDNEQFF
V: TRBV2
D: .
size: .
J: TRBJ2-1

DNA: TGTGCCAAACACCAGGTCGGGGCAGATACGCAGTATTTT
CDR3: CAKHQVGADTQYF
V: TRBV6-4
D: .
size: .
J: TRBJ2-3

DNA: TGCGCCAGCAGGGGGACCTCCTACGAGCAGTACTTC
CDR3: CASRGTSYEQYF
V: TRBV5-1
D: .
size: .
J: TRBJ2-7

DNA: TGTGCCAGCAGCAATGGACCCAAATCCGGGACAGAAGACACTGAAGCTTTCTTT
CDR3: CASSNGPKSGTEDTEAFF
V: TRBV21-1
D: .
size: .
J: TRBJ1-1

DNA: TGCGCCAGCAGCCCCAAGGGGGCATGGACTGAAGCTTTCTTT
CDR3: CASSPKGAWTEAFF
V: TRBV5-1
D: TRBD1
size: .
J: TRBJ1-1

DNA: TGTGCCAGCAGCGTAGCGCAGGCCGGCGGGCCCCAGCATTTT
CDR3: CASSVAQAGGPQHF
V: TRBV9
D: .
size: .
J: TRBJ1-5

DNA: TGTGCCAGTAGTATAGGCTCCACAGGGGGCAATCAGCCCCAGCATTTT
CDR3: CASSIGSTGGNQPQHF
V: TRBV19
D: TRBD1
size: .
J: TRBJ1-5

DNA: TGTGCCAGCAGCCAAGAATTTCGGCAGGGGGCCTATGGCTACACCTTC
CDR3: CASSQEFRQGAYGYTF
V: TRBV4-2
D: TRBD1
size: .
J: TRBJ1-2

DNA: TGTGCCATCAGTGAGTTACAGGGAGTCGGAGCTTTCTTT
CDR3: CAISELQGVGAFF
V: TRBV10-3
D: .
size: .
J: TRBJ1-1

DNA: TGCAGCGCCTCGGCCAGGGGGCATCACTATGGCTACACCTTC
CDR3: CSASARGHHYGYTF
V: TRBV29-1
D: TRBD1
size: .
J: TRBJ1-2

DNA: TGTGCCAGCAGCTTACCCGACCTTAAGTGGACAGGGACGAGAGAAGAGCAGTACTTC
CDR3: CASSLPDLKWTGTREEQYF
V: TRBV7-2
D: TRBD1
size: .
J: TRBJ2-7

DNA: TGTGCCGTGCGGGACAACTACAATGAGCAGTTCTTC
CDR3: CAVRDNYNEQFF
V: TRBV28
D: .
size: .
J: TRBJ2-1

DNA: TGTGCCACCAGCAGAGATTTAGGGGCGGACCAGTATGGCTACACCTTC
CDR3: CATSRDLGADQYGYTF
V: TRBV15
D: .
size: .
J: TRBJ1-2

DNA: TGTGCCAGCAGCTTGCCAGGGGCGCGGGAGACCCAGTACTTC
CDR3: CASSLPGARETQYF
V: TRBV5-6
D: .
size: .
J: TRBJ2-5

DNA: TGTGCCAGCAGCGAACTTAGGAGCCAGATACTTGTCGGTTCACCCCTCCACTTT
CDR3: CASSELRSQILVGSPLHF
V: TRBV2
D: .
size: .
J: TRBJ1-6

DNA: TGTGCCAGCAGTTACGCTAGCGGGCAAGGGGCCCAGTACTTC
CDR3: CASSYASGQGAQYF
V: TRBV6-2/TRBV6-3
D: TRBD2
size: .
J: TRBJ2-5

DNA: TGTGCCAGCGGGCCGTTAACCGGGACAGGGAGAACTGAAGCTTTCTTT
CDR3: CASGPLTGTGRTEAFF
V: TRBV27
D: TRBD1
size: .
J: TRBJ1-1

DNA: TGTGCCAGCAGCTTCCTAGGAGGGGGCCAAACTAGCACAGATACGCAGTATTTT
CDR3: CASSFLGGGQTSTDTQYF
V: TRBV11-2
D: .
size: .
J: TRBJ2-3

DNA: TGTGCCAGCAGTTTAGTTAGTCCCGAAAAACTGTTTTTT
CDR3: CASSLVSPEKLFF
V: TRBV12-3/TRBV12-4
D: .
size: .
J: TRBJ1-4

DNA: TGTGCCAGCAGCTTGGGACTTGGGCAGTTCTTC
CDR3: CASSLGLGQFF
V: TRBV5-4
D: .
size: .
J: TRBJ2-1

DNA: TGTGCCAGTAGTATTGGGACAGGGGGAACCCCGTGGGGCTACACCTTC
CDR3: CASSIGTGGTPWGYTF
V: TRBV19
D: TRBD1
size: .
J: TRBJ1-2

DNA: TGTGCCAGCAGTGAAGCCTTAGCGGGAGAACCCGGGGAGCTGTTTTTT
CDR3: CASSEALAGEPGELFF
V: TRBV2
D: TRBD2
size: .
J: TRBJ2-2

DNA: TGTGCCAGCAGCCATTCCGGGACTAGCAATTCTAGCTCCTACAATGAGCAGTTCTTC
CDR3: CASSHSGTSNSSSYNEQFF
V: TRBV6-4
D: TRBD2
size: .
J: TRBJ2-1